The sequence of this TCR beta chain was determined in a study of PD-1 blockade in classical Hodgkin lymphoma. CDR3 length: 15 amino acids. V was pared by 2 bases and J by 4 bases, with 2 bases of the junction left unmatched. Germline lookup yields CDR1 SGHTA and CDR2 FQGNSA. Time point indicated: cycle 4 day 1 (C4D1), after about 6 weeks of nivolumab. All the patients suffered relapse after autologous stem cell transplantation, and brentuximab vedotin exposure differed. Magnetic negative selection was used to purify CD4+ T cells from PBMCs that had been thawed. Produced via immunoSEQ multiplex PCR; TCRdb's table is partial and in-frame only. The sample includes some 23,000 clones, 75% to 90% of them seen just once.

V gene TRBV7-2 combines with J gene TRBJ2-3, with 11 bases matching TRBD1. This TCR came from a human donor with classical Hodgkin lymphoma. This specimen was CD4+ T cells from blood, taken before the fourth cycle of nivolumab. DNA of the CDR3: TGTGCCAGCAGCTTATTGGGACAGGGGGCAGATACGCAGTATTTT. Amino acids: CASSLLGQGADTQYF. Using reference TRBV7-2 and TRBJ2-3 for the parts outside the CDR3, the full variable domain is GAGVSQSPSNKVTEKGKDVELRCDPISGHTALYWYRQSLGQGLEFLIYFQGNSAPDKSGLPSDRFSAERTGGSVSTLTIQRTQQEDSAVYLCASSLLGQGADTQYFGPGTRLTVL.